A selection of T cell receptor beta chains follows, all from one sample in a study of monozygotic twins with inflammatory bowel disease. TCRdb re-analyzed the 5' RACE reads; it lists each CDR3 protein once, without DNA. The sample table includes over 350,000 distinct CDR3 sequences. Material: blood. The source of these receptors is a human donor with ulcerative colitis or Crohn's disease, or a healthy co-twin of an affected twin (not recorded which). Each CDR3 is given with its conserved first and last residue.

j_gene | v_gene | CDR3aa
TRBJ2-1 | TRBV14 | CASSQVGGLYNEQFF
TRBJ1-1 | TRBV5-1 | CASSADRMNTEAFF
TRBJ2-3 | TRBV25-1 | CASRRDSTDTQYF
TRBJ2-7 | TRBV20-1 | CSAVTGGAAYEQYF
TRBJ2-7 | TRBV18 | CASSRPGGEQYF
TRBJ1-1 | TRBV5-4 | CASSFGDSTEAFF
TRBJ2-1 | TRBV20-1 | CSASFYNEQFF
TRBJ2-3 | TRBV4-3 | CASSQEEAVTQYF
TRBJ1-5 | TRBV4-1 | CASSQEGTQGGNQPQHF
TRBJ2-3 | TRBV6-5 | CASSSISGGAKDTQYF
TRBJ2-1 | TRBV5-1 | CASPAGEWNEQFF
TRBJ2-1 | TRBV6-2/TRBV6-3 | CASSYWDEQFF
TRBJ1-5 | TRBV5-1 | CASSPGDVNQPQHF
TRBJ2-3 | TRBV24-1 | CATSDPLETDTQYF
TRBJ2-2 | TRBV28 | CASSLSGLADHSAGELFF
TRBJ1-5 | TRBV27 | CASSLRGAIQPQHF
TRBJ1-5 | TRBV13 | CASSFGGGRRGNQPQHF
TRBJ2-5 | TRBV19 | CASAPGRAQETQYF
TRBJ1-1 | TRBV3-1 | CASSRYRGRSMNTEAFF
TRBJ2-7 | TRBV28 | CASRGRATPAGAYF
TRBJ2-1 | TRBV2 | CAGGATSYNEQFF
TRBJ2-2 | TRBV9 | CASSVRPTLTGELFF
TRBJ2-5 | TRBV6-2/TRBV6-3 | CASRGTGRQETQYF
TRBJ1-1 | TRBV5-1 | CASSLEVGGTEAFF
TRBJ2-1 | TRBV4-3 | CASSQPGGGGNEQFF
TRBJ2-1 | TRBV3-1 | CASSQGSQGGLAYNEQFF
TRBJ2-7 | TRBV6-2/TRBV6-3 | CASTYGGFYEQYF
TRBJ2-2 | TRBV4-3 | CASSQDAASGGISNTGELFF
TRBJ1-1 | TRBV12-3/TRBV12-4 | CASSSQGRGLPEAFF
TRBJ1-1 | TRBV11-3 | CASSGGDRAEAFF
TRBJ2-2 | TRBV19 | CASSNYRGGGELFF
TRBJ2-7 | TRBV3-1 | CASSQISAGNSYEQYF
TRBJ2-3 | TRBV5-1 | CASSFYTDTQYF
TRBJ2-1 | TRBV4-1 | CASSPRPSSYNEQFF
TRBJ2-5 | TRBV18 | CASSPPEDSQETQYF
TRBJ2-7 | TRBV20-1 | CSARIVGQGNYEQYF
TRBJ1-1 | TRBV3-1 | CASSQLGRPLGTEAFF